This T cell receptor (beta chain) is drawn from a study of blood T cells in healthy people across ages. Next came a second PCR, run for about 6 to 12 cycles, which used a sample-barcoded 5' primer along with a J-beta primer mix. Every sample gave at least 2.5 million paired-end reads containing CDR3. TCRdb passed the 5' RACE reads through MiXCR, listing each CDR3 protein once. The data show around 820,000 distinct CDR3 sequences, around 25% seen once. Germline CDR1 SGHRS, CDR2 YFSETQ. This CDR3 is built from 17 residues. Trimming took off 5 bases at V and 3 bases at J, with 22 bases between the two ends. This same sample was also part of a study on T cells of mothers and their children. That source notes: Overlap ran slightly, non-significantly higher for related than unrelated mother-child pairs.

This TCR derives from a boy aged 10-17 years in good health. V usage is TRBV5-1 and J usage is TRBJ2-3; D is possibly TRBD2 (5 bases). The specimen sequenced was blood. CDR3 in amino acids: CASRFAPGADITDTQYF. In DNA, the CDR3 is TGCGCCAGCAGGTTTGCCCCTGGAGCGGATATTACAGATACGCAGTATTTT.